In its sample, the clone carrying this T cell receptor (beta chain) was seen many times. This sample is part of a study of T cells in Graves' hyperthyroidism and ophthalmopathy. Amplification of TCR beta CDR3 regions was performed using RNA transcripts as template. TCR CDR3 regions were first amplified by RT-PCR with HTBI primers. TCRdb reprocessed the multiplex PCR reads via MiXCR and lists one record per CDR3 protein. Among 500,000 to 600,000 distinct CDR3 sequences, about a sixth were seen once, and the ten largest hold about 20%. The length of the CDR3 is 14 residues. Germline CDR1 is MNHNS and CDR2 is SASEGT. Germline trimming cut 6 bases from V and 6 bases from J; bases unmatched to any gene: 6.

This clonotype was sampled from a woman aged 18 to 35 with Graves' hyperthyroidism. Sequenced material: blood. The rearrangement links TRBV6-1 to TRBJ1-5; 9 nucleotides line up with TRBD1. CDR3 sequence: CASSRTGEAQPQHF. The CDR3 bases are TGTGCCAGCAGCCGGACAGGGGAGGCTCAGCCCCAGCATTTT.